This record looks at one T cell receptor (beta chain) sequence and its context. Its antigen is not identified. The data are from a study of T cell responses to AZD1222 COVID-19 vaccine. Study observations and caveats: Seropositive AZD1222 recipients at baseline numbered only five or six.

The CDR3 runs to 13 residues. Germline CDR1 is LGHDT and CDR2 is YNNKEL (reference sequence). V was shortened by 4 bases and J by 5 bases, with 9 bases between the two germline ends. The data were produced by immunoSEQ multiplex PCR, yet TCRdb's version contains in-frame clones alone and is incomplete. The data contain 130,000 or so clones, around 90% of them singletons. The material was peripheral blood, obtained 28 days after the second AZD1222 dose. The J gene is TRBJ1-3, the V gene TRBV3-1 (or the pseudogene TRBV3-2); D remains ambiguous. The TCR comes from an adult who received the AZD1222 COVID-19 vaccine. CDR3 sequence (DNA): TGTGCCAGCAGCCTACTGCCAAGAAACACCATATATTTT. This encodes CASSLLPRNTIYF.